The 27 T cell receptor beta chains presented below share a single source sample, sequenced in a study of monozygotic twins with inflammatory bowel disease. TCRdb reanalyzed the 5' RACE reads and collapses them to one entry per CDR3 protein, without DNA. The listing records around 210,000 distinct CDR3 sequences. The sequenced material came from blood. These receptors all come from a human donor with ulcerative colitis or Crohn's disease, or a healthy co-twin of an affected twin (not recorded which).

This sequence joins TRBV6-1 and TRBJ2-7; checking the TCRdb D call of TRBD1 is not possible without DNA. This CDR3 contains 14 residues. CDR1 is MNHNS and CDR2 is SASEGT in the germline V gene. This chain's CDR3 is CASSKSQGRNEQYF.

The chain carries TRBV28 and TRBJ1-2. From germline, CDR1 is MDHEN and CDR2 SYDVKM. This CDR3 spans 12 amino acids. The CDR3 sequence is CASSLQVYGYTF.

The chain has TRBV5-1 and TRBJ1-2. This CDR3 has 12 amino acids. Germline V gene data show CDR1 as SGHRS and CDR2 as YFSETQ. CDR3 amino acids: CASREENYGYTF.

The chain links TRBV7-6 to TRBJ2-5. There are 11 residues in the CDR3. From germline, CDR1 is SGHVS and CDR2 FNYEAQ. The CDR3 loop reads CASTSGETQYF.

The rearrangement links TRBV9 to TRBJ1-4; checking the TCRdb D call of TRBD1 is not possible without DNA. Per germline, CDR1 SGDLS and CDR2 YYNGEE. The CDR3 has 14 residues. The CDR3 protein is CASSQGVGHEKLFF.

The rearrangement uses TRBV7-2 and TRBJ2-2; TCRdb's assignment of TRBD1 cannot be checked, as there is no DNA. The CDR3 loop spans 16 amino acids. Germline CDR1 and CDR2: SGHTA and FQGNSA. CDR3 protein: CASSPSGTANTGELFF.

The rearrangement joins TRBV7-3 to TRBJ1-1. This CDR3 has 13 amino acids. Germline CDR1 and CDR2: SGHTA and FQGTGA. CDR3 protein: CASSPSPNTEAFF. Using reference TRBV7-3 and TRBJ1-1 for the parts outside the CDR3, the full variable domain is GAGVSQTPSNKVTEKGKYVELRCDPISGHTALYWYRQSLGQGPEFLIYFQGTGAADDSGLPNDRFFAVRPEGSVSTLKIQRTERGDSAVYLCASSPSPNTEAFFGQGTRLTVV.

The CDR3 spells CAWSGSLGSEAFF. The chain has TRBV30 and TRBJ1-1. The CDR3 sequence is 13 residues long. Germline V gives CDR1 GTSNPN, CDR2 SVGIG (reference sequence).

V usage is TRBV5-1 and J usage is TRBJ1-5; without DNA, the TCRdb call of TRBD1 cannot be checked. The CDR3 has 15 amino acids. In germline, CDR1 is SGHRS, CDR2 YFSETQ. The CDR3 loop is CASRRGQDSNQPQHF. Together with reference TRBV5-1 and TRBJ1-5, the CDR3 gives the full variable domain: KAGVTQTPRYLIKTRGQQVTLSCSPISGHRSVSWYQQTPGQGLQFLFEYFSETQRNKGNFPGRFSGRQFSNSRSEMNVSTLELGDSALYLCASRRGQDSNQPQHFGDGTRLSIL.

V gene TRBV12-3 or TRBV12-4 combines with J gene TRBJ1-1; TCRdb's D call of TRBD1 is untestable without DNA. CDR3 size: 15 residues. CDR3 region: CASSRGEKSGTEAFF.

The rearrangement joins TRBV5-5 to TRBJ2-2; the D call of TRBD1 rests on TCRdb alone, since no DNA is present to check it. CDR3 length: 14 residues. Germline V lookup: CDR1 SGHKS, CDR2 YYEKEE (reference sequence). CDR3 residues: CASSLVTGSGELFF. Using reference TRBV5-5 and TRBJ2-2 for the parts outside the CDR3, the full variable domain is DAGVTQSPTHLIKTRGQQVTLRCSPISGHKSVSWYQQVLGQGPQFIFQYYEKEERGRGNFPDRFSARQFPNYSSELNVNALLLGDSALYLCASSLVTGSGELFFGEGSRLTVL.

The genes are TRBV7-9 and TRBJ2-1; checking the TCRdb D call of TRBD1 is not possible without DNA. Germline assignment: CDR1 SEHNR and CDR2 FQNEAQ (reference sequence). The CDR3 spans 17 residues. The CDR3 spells CASSLGLAGPSYNEQFF.

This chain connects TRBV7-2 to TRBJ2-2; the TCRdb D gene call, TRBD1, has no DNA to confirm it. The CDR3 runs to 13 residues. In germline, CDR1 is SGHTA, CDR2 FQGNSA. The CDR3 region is CASTPGDTGELFF.

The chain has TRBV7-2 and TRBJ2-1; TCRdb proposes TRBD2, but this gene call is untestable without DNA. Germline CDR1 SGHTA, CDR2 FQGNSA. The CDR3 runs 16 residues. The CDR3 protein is CASSLVGPGLGYKQFF.

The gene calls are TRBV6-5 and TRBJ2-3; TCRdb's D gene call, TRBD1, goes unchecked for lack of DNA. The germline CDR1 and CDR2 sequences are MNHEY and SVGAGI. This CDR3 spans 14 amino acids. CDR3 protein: CASSFRDGTDTQYF.

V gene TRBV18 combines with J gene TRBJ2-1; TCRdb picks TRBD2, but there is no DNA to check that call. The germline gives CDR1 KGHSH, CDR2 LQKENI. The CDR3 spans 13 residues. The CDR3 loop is CASSPPQGREQFF.

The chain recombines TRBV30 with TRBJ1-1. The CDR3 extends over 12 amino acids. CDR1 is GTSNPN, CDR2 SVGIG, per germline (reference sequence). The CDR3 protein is CAWRENAAEAFF.

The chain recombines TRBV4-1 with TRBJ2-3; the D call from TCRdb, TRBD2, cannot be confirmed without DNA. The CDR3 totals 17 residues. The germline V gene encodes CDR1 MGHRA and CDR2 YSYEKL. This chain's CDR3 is CASSQARLAVNTDTQYF.

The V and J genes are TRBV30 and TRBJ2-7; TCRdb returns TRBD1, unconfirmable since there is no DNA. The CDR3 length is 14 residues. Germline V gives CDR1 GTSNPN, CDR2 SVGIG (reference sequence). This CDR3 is CAWSVVPNAYEQYF. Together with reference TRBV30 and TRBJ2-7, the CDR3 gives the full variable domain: SQTIHQWPATLVQPVGSPLSLECTVEGTSNPNLYWYRQAAGRGLQLLFYSVGIGQISSEVPQNLSASRPQDRQFILSSKKLLLSDSGFYLCAWSVVPNAYEQYFGPGTRLTVT.

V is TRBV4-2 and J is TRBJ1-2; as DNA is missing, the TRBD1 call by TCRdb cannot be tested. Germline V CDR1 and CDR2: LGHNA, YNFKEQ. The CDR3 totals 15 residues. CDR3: CASSLRTGGLDGYTF.

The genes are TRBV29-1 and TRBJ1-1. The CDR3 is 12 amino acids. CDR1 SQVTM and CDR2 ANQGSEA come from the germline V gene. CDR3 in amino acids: CSVDRQNTEAFF.

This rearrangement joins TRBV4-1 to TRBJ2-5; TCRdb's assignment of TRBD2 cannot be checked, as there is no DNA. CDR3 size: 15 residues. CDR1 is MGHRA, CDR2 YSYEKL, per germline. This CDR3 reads CASSQAELAEETQYF.

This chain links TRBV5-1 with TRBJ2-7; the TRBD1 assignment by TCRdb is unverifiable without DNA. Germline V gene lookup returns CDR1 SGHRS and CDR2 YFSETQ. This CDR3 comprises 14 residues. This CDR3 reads CASSPRDRSDEQYF. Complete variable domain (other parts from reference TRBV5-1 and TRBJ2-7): KAGVTQTPRYLIKTRGQQVTLSCSPISGHRSVSWYQQTPGQGLQFLFEYFSETQRNKGNFPGRFSGRQFSNSRSEMNVSTLELGDSALYLCASSPRDRSDEQYFGPGTRLTVT.

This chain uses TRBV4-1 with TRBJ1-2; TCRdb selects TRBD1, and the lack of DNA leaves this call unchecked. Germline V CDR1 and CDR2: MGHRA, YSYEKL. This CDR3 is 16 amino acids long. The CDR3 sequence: CASSQDGDRGSYGYIF.

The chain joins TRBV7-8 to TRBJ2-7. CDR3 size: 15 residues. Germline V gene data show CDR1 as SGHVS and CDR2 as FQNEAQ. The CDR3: CASSFDMTATYEQYF.

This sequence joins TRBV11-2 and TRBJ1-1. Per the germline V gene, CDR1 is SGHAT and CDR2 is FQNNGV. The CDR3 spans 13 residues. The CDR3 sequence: CASKGFSGTEAFF.

CDR3: CASSLRPPATSGANVLTF. This rearrangement joins TRBV12-3 or TRBV12-4 to TRBJ2-6; with no DNA, the TCRdb D assignment of TRBD2 cannot be verified. The CDR3 contains 18 residues.